This T cell receptor beta chain originates from a study of blood T cell repertoires in COVID-19. Clones were read by immunoSEQ multiplex PCR, and TCRdb kept only the in-frame ones, dropping some. Of about 440,000 clones in the sample, nearly 90% were seen once. The participants were between 18 and 89 years old and came from under 25 US areas. The CDR3 contains 14 residues. Germline V gene lookup returns CDR1 MDHEN and CDR2 SYDVKM. V lost 4 bases, J lost 3 bases, and 3 bases stayed unmatched. This rearrangement joins TRBV28 to TRBJ1-2, with 9 bases lining up with TRBD1. This sequence was found in a woman younger than 30 with acute COVID-19. Sequencing was done on a sample of PBMCs or T cells enriched from blood (not recorded which). In DNA form, the CDR3 reads TGTGCCAGCAGTTCGACAGGGGGGTACTATGGCTACACCTTC. This encodes CASSSTGGYYGYTF.